The present TCR beta chain was sequenced within a study of T cell responses to AZD1222 COVID-19 vaccine. Of note for this clone: Its antigen remains unidentified.

Clones were sequenced by immunoSEQ multiplex PCR, and TCRdb holds only the in-frame ones, with some missing. The table lists 210,000 or so clones, roughly 94% of them singletons. V was shortened by 4 bases and J by 5 bases, with 12 bases between the two germline ends. The CDR3 has 13 residues. Germline V gene data show CDR1 as SGDLS and CDR2 as YYNGEE. Findings and limits, study-wide: Among spike-specific TCRs, nearly half reportedly target unmutated variant regions. Baseline serology detected seropositivity in only 5 to 7 AZD1222 recipients. There were repertoire samples only from the period after the peak T cell response. White British ancestry dominated among donors, who included more females, and clonal diversity was possibly underestimated.

The rearrangement links TRBV9 to TRBJ1-2, with no clear D. The TCR sequence derives from an adult who received the MenACWY meningococcal vaccine as a control. The material sequenced was peripheral blood, taken 28 days after the second dose of the MenACWY control vaccine. The CDR3 nucleotides are TGTGCCAGCAGCCCCCGGGAGGCGTATGGCTACACCTTC. Translating it yields CASSPREAYGYTF.